This T cell receptor (beta chain) was sequenced during a study of beta chain features in type 1 diabetes. Findings and limits, study-wide: When cDNA is sequenced, cells with high TCR expression could be over-represented.

Trimming cost V 2 bases and J 8 bases, with 15 bases left between them. The CDR3 loop spans 15 amino acids. Post-sort purity exceeded 95% for all sorted populations. Sequencing targeted expressed TCRB transcripts, as all isolated RNA had been reverse transcribed. The average output of naive, central memory and regulatory T cell samples was 3.6 million or so reads. Profiled with immunoSEQ multiplex PCR; TCRdb holds only in-frame clones, not every one. The top ten hold around 2.1% of the sample, which has about 150,000 clones, around 10% seen once. In the case of this clone: The target antigen is unknown.

Source material: central memory CD4+ T cells from blood. V gene TRBV23-1 combines with J gene TRBJ2-2, with unresolved D. TRBV23-1 belongs to the ORF category, with a function that is uncertain. This sequence was found in a young man in good health. This CDR3 reads CASSQLRTGGGELFF. DNA of the CDR3: TGCGCCAGCAGTCAACTTAGGACCGGTGGAGGGGAGCTGTTTTTT.